Following are 30 T cell receptor beta chains from one sample sequenced in a study of Ad26.COV2.S vaccination and SARS-CoV-2 variants. Assay: immunoSEQ multiplex PCR; the TCRdb copy retains only in-frame clones and omits some. The sample has about 460,000 clones; about 89% are singletons. Treatment of the sample: 15 to 20 received Ad26.COV2.S at low or high dose, single or two shots; 5 received placebo; per-sample allocation not given. Material that was analyzed had been drawn on day 63 after the first vaccine or placebo injection. The sample was peripheral blood, taken in a trial of Ad26.COV2.S vaccine versus placebo. Every receptor here comes from a person aged 18 to 59 who received the Ad26.COV2.S COVID-19 vaccine or a placebo.

The chain uses TRBV5-1 and TRBJ1-3; D remains ambiguous. The CDR3 has 14 residues. V gave up 0 bases and J gave up 7 bases, with 11 bases separating them. Germline V gene data show CDR1 as SGHRS and CDR2 as YFSETQ. CDR3 bases: TGCGCCAGCAGCTTGGCCGATGGGAAGAACACCATATATTTT. This sequence encodes CASSLADGKNTIYF.

V is TRBV12-5 and J is TRBJ2-7, with D tentatively TRBD2 (5 bases). The length of the CDR3 is 21 residues. With 2 bases removed from V and 5 bases from J, the gap between germline ends came to 34 bases. The germline CDR1 and CDR2 sequences are LGHNT and FRNRAP. CDR3 sequence (DNA): TGTGCTAGTGGTTTGTGCTGCCCGACCATTTTAGGAGGCGTCTCCCAGGACGAGCAGTACTTC. This codes for CASGLCCPTILGGVSQDEQYF.

The chain recombines TRBV3-1 (or the pseudogene TRBV3-2) with TRBJ1-2; 10 positions match TRBD1. The junction had 4 bases not matched to a gene; V was cut back by 5 bases and J by 4 bases. Germline CDR1 and CDR2: LGHDT and YNNKEL (reference sequence). This CDR3 has 14 amino acids. In DNA, the CDR3 is TGTGCCAGCAGCGGGACAGGGGCCGTCTATGGCTACACCTTC. Encoded protein: CASSGTGAVYGYTF.

This clone is a singleton in its sample. The chain is built from TRBV6-6 and TRBJ2-3; no firm D call. In germline, CDR1 is MNHNY, CDR2 SVGAGI (reference sequence). V lost 2 bases, J lost 0 bases, and 3 bases lay in between. The CDR3 covers 13 residues. Written as DNA, the CDR3 is TGTGCCAGCAGTTACGGTAGCACAGATACGCAGTATTTT. Translation gives CASSYGSTDTQYF.

The rearrangement uses TRBV9 and TRBJ1-1; 8 positions agree with TRBD1. Germline V gene data show CDR1 as SGDLS and CDR2 as YYNGEE. This CDR3 is 14 amino acids long. The J segment lost 7 bases and the V segment lost 0 bases, leaving 5 bases of the junction unmatched. CDR3 amino acids: CASSVGGGTGEAFF. Written as DNA, the CDR3 is TGTGCCAGCAGCGTAGGTGGTGGGACAGGTGAAGCTTTCTTT.

CDR3 in DNA: TGTGCCACCAGTCAACCGAGCTCCTACAATGAGCAGTTCTTC. Translation: CATSQPSSYNEQFF. The chain uses TRBV24-1 and TRBJ2-1; no clear D gene. The CDR3 length is 14 residues. Germline V gene data show CDR1 as KGHDR and CDR2 as SFDVKD. V dropped 6 bases and J dropped 0 bases, with 8 bases sitting between them.

This chain connects TRBV5-5 to TRBJ2-7; the match to TRBD1 covers 11 bases. The CDR3 has 16 residues. V lost 4 bases to trimming and J lost 0 bases; unmatched junction nucleotides: 6. The germline gives CDR1 SGHKS, CDR2 YYEKEE (reference sequence). The CDR3: CASSIGQGAVSYEQYF. DNA for the CDR3: TGTGCCAGCAGCATAGGACAGGGGGCCGTCTCCTACGAGCAGTACTTC.

The V and J genes are TRBV30 and TRBJ2-7; TRBD1 matches 8 bases. Per germline, CDR1 GTSNPN and CDR2 SVGIG (reference sequence). This CDR3 region has 18 residues. Trimming took 0 bases from V and 3 from J; bases not matched to a gene: 16. The CDR3 loop reads CAWSVKAGGLSLIYEQYF. The CDR3 DNA follows: TGTGCCTGGAGTGTAAAGGCAGGGGGCCTTTCATTAATCTACGAGCAGTACTTC. Full variable domain (rest looked up from reference TRBV30 and TRBJ2-7): SQTIHQWPATLVQPVGSPLSLECTVEGTSNPNLYWYRQAAGRGLQLLFYSVGIGQISSEVPQNLSASRPQDRQFILSSKKLLLSDSGFYLCAWSVKAGGLSLIYEQYFGPGTRLTVT.

This chain joins TRBV6-2 or TRBV6-3 and TRBJ1-4; maybe TRBD1 (6 bases). The CDR3 extends over 14 amino acids. The germline V gene has CDR1 MNHEY and CDR2 SVGEGT. Trimming removed 2 bases from V and 8 bases from J, with 12 bases in between. The CDR3 loop is CASSYGGTREKLFF. The DNA for the CDR3 is TGTGCCAGCAGTTACGGGGGCACCAGGGAAAAACTGTTTTTT.

The V call is TRBV6-1, the J call TRBJ2-2; D not certain. The CDR3 has 14 residues. CDR1 MNHNS and CDR2 SASEGT come from the germline V gene. Trimming took off 5 bases at V and 1 base at J, with 8 bases between the two ends. The CDR3 region is CASSSPENTGELFF. CDR3 DNA: TGTGCCAGCAGTTCGCCAGAGAACACCGGGGAGCTGTTTTTT.

The V gene is TRBV18, the J gene TRBJ2-5, with D maybe TRBD2 (6 bases). Germline V gene lookup returns CDR1 KGHSH and CDR2 LQKENI. The V end lost 3 bases, the J end lost 7 bases, and 15 bases lay between the germline ends. This CDR3 has 14 amino acids. The CDR3 region is CASSPQNVGGTQYF. CDR3 coding DNA: TGTGCCAGCTCACCTCAAAATGTCGGGGGGACCCAGTACTTC.

The chain joins TRBV5-1 to TRBJ2-5; D is ambiguous. This CDR3 is built from 14 residues. The germline gives CDR1 SGHRS, CDR2 YFSETQ. V lost 1 base to trimming and J lost 2 bases, with 9 bases between them. This CDR3 reads CASSLWSGQETQYF. The CDR3 coding sequence is TGCGCCAGCAGCTTGTGGTCCGGACAAGAGACCCAGTACTTC.

The rearrangement uses TRBV9 and TRBJ2-3; a weak D match, TRBD2 (7 bases). This CDR3 has 13 amino acids. Looked up from germline, CDR1 is SGDLS and CDR2 is YYNGEE. V lost 4 bases and J lost 6, with 12 bases in between. CDR3 in DNA: TGTGCCAGCAGCATTAGGGGGGGCGATACGCAGTATTTT. Its protein is CASSIRGGDTQYF.

The rearrangement joins TRBV27 to TRBJ2-4, with 11 bases matching TRBD1. The CDR3 is 15 amino acids. CDR1 is MNHEY, CDR2 SMNVEV, per germline (reference sequence). V lost 5 bases to trimming and J lost 7 bases; unmatched junction nucleotides: 7. CDR3 coding DNA: TGTGCCAGCAGTGGACAGGGGGCAGCGGATAACATTCAGTACTTC. This translates into CASSGQGAADNIQYF.

The chain combines TRBV4-2 with TRBJ2-1; TRBD2 agrees at 9 bases. V lost 2 bases and J lost 10; bases outside the gene matches: 15. The CDR3 runs to 17 residues. Germline assignment: CDR1 LGHNA and CDR2 YNFKEQ. The CDR3 spells CASSQFFLREGSREQFF. In DNA, the CDR3 is TGTGCCAGCAGCCAATTTTTTCTGCGGGAGGGCAGTAGGGAGCAGTTCTTC.

This clone appeared a few times. The rearrangement joins TRBV7-9 to TRBJ2-2; maybe TRBD2 (5 bases). The germline V and J ends were trimmed by 5 bases and 5 bases, with 18 bases remaining between them. This CDR3 region has 16 residues. Germline loops: CDR1 SEHNR, CDR2 FQNEAQ (reference sequence). CDR3 nucleotide sequence: TGTGCCAGCAGCCCCCCGGGGAACCTTGGGACCGGGGAGCTGTTTTTT. Residues: CASSPPGNLGTGELFF.

V gene TRBV5-1 combines with J gene TRBJ2-1; a possible D gene is TRBD1 (7 bases). This CDR3 comprises 15 residues. V was trimmed by 4 bases and J by 5 bases, leaving 16 bases between them. Germline CDR1 SGHRS, CDR2 YFSETQ. This chain's CDR3 is CASSPGGTANNEQFF. The CDR3 nucleotides read TGCGCCAGCAGCCCGGGCGGGACAGCTAACAATGAGCAGTTCTTC.

The rearrangement uses TRBV12-5 and TRBJ2-1; D is tentatively TRBD1 or TRBD2 (5 bases each). This CDR3 region has 16 residues. V lost 3 bases to trimming and J lost 0 bases, with 12 bases between them. In germline, CDR1 is LGHNT, CDR2 FRNRAP. Written as DNA, the CDR3 is TGTGCTAGTGGTTTCCCGAGGGGAATCTCCTACAATGAGCAGTTCTTC. This encodes CASGFPRGISYNEQFF.

The chain is built from TRBV5-1 and TRBJ1-1; D is undetermined. In germline, CDR1 is SGHRS, CDR2 YFSETQ. The CDR3 totals 14 residues. V lost 4 bases to trimming and J lost 1 base, with 11 bases between them. For the CDR3, the DNA is TGCGCCAGCAGCCACGGACGGAAGAACACTGAAGCTTTCTTT. This gives the protein CASSHGRKNTEAFF.

The chain recombines TRBV6-5 with TRBJ2-5; D may be TRBD2 (5 bases). Germline V gene data show CDR1 as MNHEY and CDR2 as SVGAGI. The CDR3 is 14 residues long. V shed 4 bases and J shed 2 bases, with 11 bases lying between them. The CDR3 bases are TGTGCCAGCAGTTTTGGTAAGCGGCAAGAGACCCAGTACTTC. This gives the protein CASSFGKRQETQYF.

This rearrangement joins TRBV4-1 to TRBJ2-2, with D uncertain. V dropped 1 base and J dropped 6 bases, with 12 bases sitting between them. Germline CDR1 reads MGHRA; CDR2 reads YSYEKL. The CDR3 is 15 amino acids. DNA of the CDR3: TGCGCCAGCAGCCAAGTCTCGCTGGGGTCCGGGGAGCTGTTTTTT. Translating it yields CASSQVSLGSGELFF.

V gene TRBV5-6 combines with J gene TRBJ1-2; 7 bases fit TRBD1. J was trimmed by 5 bases and V by 1 base; bases with no gene match: 2. The CDR3 consists of 13 residues. Per the germline V gene, CDR1 is SGHDT and CDR2 is YYEEEE. CDR3 nucleotides: TGTGCCAGCAGCTTGCCGGGACAGTATGGCTACACCTTC. As protein: CASSLPGQYGYTF.

There are a few counts of this clone. The V gene is TRBV3-1 (or the pseudogene TRBV3-2), the J gene TRBJ2-7; D gene uncertain. Germline V gene sequence: CDR1 LGHDT, CDR2 YNNKEL (reference sequence). The CDR3 covers 14 residues. V was pared by 1 base and J by 6 bases, with 13 bases between. The CDR3 loop reads CASSQGQTPGEQYF. The CDR3, as DNA: TGTGCCAGCAGCCAAGGGCAAACGCCCGGCGAGCAGTACTTC.

This chain links TRBV5-1 with TRBJ2-6; perhaps TRBD2 as D (5 bases). This CDR3 comprises 16 residues. Germline-derived CDR1 and CDR2 are SGHRS and YFSETQ. Deletions cut 0 bases from V and 0 bases from J, with 7 bases between. CDR3 DNA: TGCGCCAGCAGCTTGGCGGGGAACTCTGGGGCCAACGTCCTGACTTTC. It encodes CASSLAGNSGANVLTF.

V usage is TRBV11-1 and J usage is TRBJ2-3; 10 bases align to TRBD1. V dropped 4 bases and J dropped 5; count of bases not matched to a gene: 6. The CDR3 consists of 15 residues. Looked up from germline, CDR1 is SGHAT and CDR2 is FQDESV (reference sequence). CDR3 protein: CASSSRQGAGDTQYF. The DNA for the CDR3 is TGTGCCAGCAGCTCTAGACAGGGGGCAGGAGATACGCAGTATTTT.

In DNA form, the CDR3 reads TGTGCCAGCAGCTTCGAGGGCGAGGGGGAAGCTTTCTTT. Translated, it gives CASSFEGEGEAFF. This chain connects TRBV11-2 to TRBJ1-1; possible D gene TRBD1, 5 bases. The CDR3 extends over 13 amino acids. Germline-derived CDR1 and CDR2 are SGHAT and FQNNGV. V was shortened by 3 bases and J by 8 bases, with 13 bases between the two germline ends.

The genes are TRBV18 and TRBJ1-1; D unclear. Between the trimmed V and J ends, which lost 3 bases and 1 base, there was a span of 9 bases. This CDR3 spans 14 amino acids. In germline, CDR1 is KGHSH, CDR2 LQKENI. The CDR3, as DNA: TGTGCCAGCTCACCCCGTAACACGAACACTGAAGCTTTCTTT. It specifies CASSPRNTNTEAFF. Together with reference TRBV18 and TRBJ1-1, the CDR3 gives the full variable domain: NAGVMQNPRHLVRRRGQEARLRCSPMKGHSHVYWYRQLPEEGLKFMVYLQKENIIDESGMPKERFSAEFPKEGPSILRIQQVVRGDSAAYFCASSPRNTNTEAFFGQGTRLTVV.

The chain combines TRBV13 with TRBJ2-1; 8 bases align to TRBD1. CDR3 size: 19 residues. Germline CDR1 and CDR2: PRHDT and FYEKMQ (reference sequence). V lost 5 bases and J lost 0; bases outside the gene matches: 15. CDR3 loop: CASSPSDRAAGDSYNEQFF. The CDR3 nucleotides are TGTGCCAGCAGCCCGTCGGACAGGGCGGCTGGGGACTCCTACAATGAGCAGTTCTTC. The variable domain in full, with the rest retrieved from reference TRBV13 and TRBJ2-1, is AAGVIQSPRHLIKEKRETATLKCYPIPRHDTVYWYQQGPGQDPQFLISFYEKMQSDKGSIPDRFSAQQFSDYHSELNMSSLELGDSALYFCASSPSDRAAGDSYNEQFFGPGTRLTVL.

The genes are TRBV1 and TRBJ2-1; TRBD2 is taken as the D call from the table, unchecked against the DNA. TRBV1 corresponds to a pseudogene. The CDR3 is 17 amino acids. CDR3 loop: CTSSQDILAGGTNEQFF. In nucleotides, the CDR3 is TGCACCAGCAGCCAAGATATCCTAGCGGGGGGAACTAATGAGCAGTTCTTC.

The rearrangement links TRBV6-5 to TRBJ2-1, with 9 bases fitting TRBD1. CDR3 length equals 15 residues. CDR1 and CDR2 from the germline V gene are MNHEY and SVGAGI. Losses at the gene ends were 5 bases for V and 5 bases for J; bases not matched to a gene: 7. The CDR3: CASSQDRGGNNEQFF. In nucleotides, the CDR3 is TGTGCCAGCAGTCAGGACAGGGGAGGGAACAATGAGCAGTTCTTC.